This passage covers 22 T cell receptor beta chains from one sample sequenced in a study of shared clonotypes between healthy human individuals. Some clones are missing from TCRdb's copy, which holds only in-frame ones; the method was immunoSEQ multiplex PCR. The sample comprises 600,000 or so clones, 85% to 95% of which are singletons, and around 0.11% rests with the top ten. As defined, naive CD8 cells were CD45RO-negative and positively selected for CCR7, with terminally differentiated effector memory CD45RA+ cells excluded. The sample consisted of naive CD8+ T cells sorted from blood. The receptors stem from a woman aged 25 to 39 in good health.

On this clone: Other nucleotide sequences from this sample produce the same CDR3. The chain is built from TRBV29-1 and TRBJ1-1; D remains unclear. The ends were cut back, 1 base at V and 1 base at J, with 4 bases in the middle. Germline CDR1 reads SQVTM; CDR2 reads ANQGSEA. The CDR3 length is 12 residues. CDR3 in amino acids: CSVEGGNTEAFF. For the CDR3, the DNA is TGCAGCGTTGAAGGGGGGAACACTGAAGCTTTCTTT. Together with reference TRBV29-1 and TRBJ1-1, the CDR3 gives the full variable domain: SAVISQKPSRDICQRGTSLTIQCQVDSQVTMMFWYRQQPGQSLTLIATANQGSEATYESGFVIDKFPISRPNLTFSTLTVSNMSPEDSSIYLCSVEGGNTEAFFGQGTRLTVV.

The rearrangement uses TRBV5-6 and TRBJ1-3; D not certain. Trimming took 3 bases from V and 2 from J, leaving 21 bases between them. Germline values: CDR1 SGHDT, CDR2 YYEEEE. The CDR3 extends over 18 amino acids. The CDR3 region has the DNA TGTGCCAGCAGCTCCGGGCTCCAGATTATGGGCCCTGGAAACACCATATATTTT. Amino acids: CASSSGLQIMGPGNTIYF.

The chain is built from TRBV28 and TRBJ2-5; TRBD1 aligns across 8 bases. Germline V gives CDR1 MDHEN, CDR2 SYDVKM. Losses at the gene ends were 1 base for V and 5 bases for J; bases not matched to a gene: 12. The CDR3 runs to 17 residues. The CDR3 DNA sequence: TGTGCCAGCAGTTTATTCCCTCAGGGGGCGCCGCTGGAGACCCAGTACTTC. It is translated as CASSLFPQGAPLETQYF.

The chain joins TRBV7-3 to TRBJ2-5; 10 bases agree with TRBD2. V dropped 7 bases and J dropped 11; count of bases not matched to a gene: 10. The germline V gene encodes CDR1 SGHTA and CDR2 FQGTGA. This CDR3 is 13 amino acids long. The CDR3 DNA follows: TGTGCCAGCAACGGACTAGCGGCCTCACGGCAGTACTTC. This sequence encodes CASNGLAASRQYF.

A note on this clone: Germline is not matched at one junction end, which may reflect a read error. This rearrangement joins TRBV27 to TRBJ2-3; D is perhaps TRBD2 (6 bases). The CDR3 has 15 amino acids. Germline CDR1 reads MNHEY; CDR2 reads SMNVEV (reference sequence). Written as DNA, the CDR3 is TGTGCCAGCAGTGCGGGGATGCGGCGCACAGATACGCGGTATTTT. Translating it yields CASSAGMRRTDTRYF.

The chain combines TRBV27 with TRBJ2-1, with 7 bases matching TRBD2. The V and J ends lost 2 bases and 8 bases, in that order; junction bases with no gene match: 6. The CDR3 totals 14 residues. CDR1 MNHEY and CDR2 SMNVEV come from the germline V gene (reference sequence). This chain's CDR3 is CASSLASGNYEQFF. The CDR3, as DNA: TGTGCCAGCAGTTTAGCCAGCGGGAACTATGAGCAGTTCTTC.

This chain links TRBV7-9 with TRBJ2-2; no definite D call. Per the germline V gene, CDR1 is SEHNR and CDR2 is FQNEAQ (reference sequence). The CDR3 totals 15 residues. Trimming removed 8 bases from V and 1 base from J, with 14 bases in between. In nucleotides, the CDR3 is TGTGCCAGCGGGCCCCGCGCTCGGAACACCGGGGAGCTGTTTTTT. Its translation: CASGPRARNTGELFF.

V and J are TRBV27 and TRBJ2-7; 8 nucleotides match TRBD2. Germline loops: CDR1 MNHEY, CDR2 SMNVEV (reference sequence). With 2 bases clipped from V and 2 bases from J, the junction kept 8 bases outside the gene matches. The CDR3 has 16 residues. The DNA for the CDR3 is TGTGCCAGCAGTTTACTAACGGGGGGGGGCGCCTACGAGCAGTACTTC. Its protein is CASSLLTGGGAYEQYF.

This rearrangement joins TRBV7-9 to TRBJ2-7, with a possible D match to TRBD1 (6 bases). Germline loops: CDR1 SEHNR, CDR2 FQNEAQ (reference sequence). V lost 5 bases and J lost 1, with 12 bases in between. The CDR3 length is 14 residues. CDR3 DNA sequence: TGTGCCAGCAGCCCCCAGGACAGATCCTACGAGCAGTACTTC. Residues: CASSPQDRSYEQYF.

This clone was observed once. V usage is TRBV27 and J usage is TRBJ2-7, with 7 positions matching TRBD1. CDR3 length: 13 amino acids. Germline CDR1 reads MNHEY; CDR2 reads SMNVEV (reference sequence). V trimming: 5 bases; J trimming: 5 bases; junction bases outside the gene matches: 6. This CDR3 reads CASSPGQSHEQYF. CDR3 bases: TGTGCCAGCAGTCCGGGACAGAGCCACGAGCAGTACTTC.

V is TRBV7-2 and J is TRBJ1-1; possibly TRBD1 for D (5 bases). The CDR3 consists of 12 residues. Trimming cost V 6 bases and J 5 bases, with 10 bases left between them. Germline loops: CDR1 SGHTA, CDR2 FQGNSA. The CDR3 sequence: CASRGTGTEAFF. In DNA, the CDR3 is TGTGCCAGCAGGGGGACGGGGACTGAAGCTTTCTTT.

This clone appeared once. The sample carries other DNA sequences with the same CDR3. The rearrangement uses TRBV11-2 and TRBJ2-3; D gene ambiguous. The V and J ends lost 1 base and 6 bases respectively, with 5 bases between them. Looked up from germline, CDR1 is SGHAT and CDR2 is FQNNGV. The CDR3 is 12 amino acids. The CDR3 DNA reads TGTGCCAGCAGCTTAGGAGCCGATACGCAGTATTTT. Translation: CASSLGADTQYF.

This clone was observed once. The chain uses TRBV9 and TRBJ2-3, with D perhaps given as TRBD1 or TRBD2 (5 bases each). From germline, CDR1 is SGDLS and CDR2 YYNGEE. V shed 0 bases and J shed 2 bases, with 13 bases lying between them. The CDR3 spans 16 residues. CDR3 in amino acids: CASSVGETVDTDTQYF. The CDR3 DNA reads as TGTGCCAGCAGCGTAGGGGAGACAGTCGACACAGATACGCAGTATTTT.

The chain has TRBV29-1 and TRBJ1-1; TRBD1 matches at 7 bases. The CDR3 is 14 residues long. The germline V gene has CDR1 SQVTM and CDR2 ANQGSEA. V shed 6 bases, J shed 1 base, and the junction held 8 bases outside the gene matches. The CDR3 protein is CSVRAGTENTEAFF. Here the CDR3 DNA reads TGCAGCGTCCGAGCCGGGACAGAGAACACTGAAGCTTTCTTT.

The chain uses TRBV5-4 and TRBJ2-7; 7 bases fit TRBD2. Per germline, CDR1 SGHNT and CDR2 YYREEE (reference sequence). The J segment lost 7 bases and the V segment lost 2 bases, leaving 3 bases of the junction unmatched. CDR3 size: 12 residues. The CDR3 DNA sequence: TGTGCCAGCAGCTTTGCGGGGGTTGAGCAGTACTTC. Amino acid sequence: CASSFAGVEQYF.

This rearrangement joins TRBV6-1 to TRBJ2-7, with D maybe TRBD1 (6 bases). CDR1 MNHNS and CDR2 SASEGT come from the germline V gene. V was clipped by 4 bases and J by 3 bases, with 10 bases between them. CDR3 length: 13 amino acids. The CDR3: CASSAQQGYEQYF. CDR3 nucleotide sequence: TGTGCCAGCAGTGCCCAACAGGGCTACGAGCAGTACTTC.

The chain joins TRBV13 to TRBJ2-7; D remains ambiguous. The V gene's germline CDR1 is PRHDT and CDR2 FYEKMQ (reference sequence). V was pared by 8 bases and J by 4 bases, with 15 bases between. This CDR3 comprises 13 residues. DNA of the CDR3: TGTGCCAGCGGGAATAGAGGTTCGTACGAGCAGTACTTC. This sequence encodes CASGNRGSYEQYF.

The chain has TRBV28 and TRBJ1-2; D is possibly TRBD1 (5 bases). Germline loops: CDR1 MDHEN, CDR2 SYDVKM. V was cut by 3 bases and J by 2 bases, with 13 bases left in between. CDR3 length: 15 residues. Written as DNA, the CDR3 is TGTGCCAGCAGTTTCCCCCCGGCAGGGAACTATGGCTACACCTTC. It specifies CASSFPPAGNYGYTF.

The chain recombines TRBV15 with TRBJ1-5, with TRBD1 matching over 7 bases. The J segment lost 5 bases and the V segment lost 5 bases, leaving 6 bases of the junction unmatched. Germline CDR1 and CDR2: LNHNV and YYDKDF (reference sequence). The CDR3 contains 14 residues. CDR3 coding DNA: TGTGCCACCAGCGGAGGGGGCGAGGATCAGCCCCAGCATTTT. Encoded protein: CATSGGGEDQPQHF.

This chain links TRBV6-1 with TRBJ2-2; D is perhaps TRBD1 (6 bases). CDR3 length: 13 residues. V was shortened by 10 bases and J by 2 bases, with 11 bases between the two germline ends. Germline lookup yields CDR1 MNHNS and CDR2 SASEGT. The CDR3 sequence: CAIRDINTGELFF. The CDR3 DNA sequence: TGTGCCATCCGGGACATCAACACCGGGGAGCTGTTTTTT.

This rearrangement joins TRBV19 to TRBJ2-7, with D possibly being TRBD1 (6 bases). Germline loops: CDR1 LNHDA, CDR2 SQIVND (reference sequence). V dropped 5 bases and J dropped 3 bases, with 11 bases sitting between them. This CDR3 is 13 amino acids long. The DNA for the CDR3 is TGTGCCAGTAGTGCCCGGACAGACTACGAGCAGTACTTC. This codes for CASSARTDYEQYF.

J is TRBJ2-1 and V is TRBV25-1, with TRBD2 identical over 9 bases. The CDR3 length is 15 residues. The junction had 10 bases not matched to a gene; V was cut back by 3 bases and J by 10 bases. CDR1 MGHDK and CDR2 SYGVNS come from the germline V gene. The CDR3 DNA sequence: TGTGCCAGCAGTGATTTGGCGGGAGGGTTTGGGGAGCAGTTCTTC. Its translation: CASSDLAGGFGEQFF.